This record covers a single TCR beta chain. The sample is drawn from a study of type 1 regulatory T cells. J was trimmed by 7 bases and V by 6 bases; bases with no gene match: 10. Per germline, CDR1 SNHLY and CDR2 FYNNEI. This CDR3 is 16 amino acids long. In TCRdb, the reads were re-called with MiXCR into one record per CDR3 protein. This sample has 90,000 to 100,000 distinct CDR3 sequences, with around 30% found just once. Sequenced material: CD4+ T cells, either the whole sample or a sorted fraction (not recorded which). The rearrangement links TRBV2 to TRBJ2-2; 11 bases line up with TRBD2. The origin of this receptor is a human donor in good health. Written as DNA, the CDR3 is TGTGCCAGCAGGGGAACTAGCGGGAGAATAGGCGGGGAGCTGTTTTTT. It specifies CASRGTSGRIGGELFF.